Following are 5 T cell receptor beta chains from one sample sequenced in a study of blood T cells in healthy people across ages. Through a sample-barcoded 5' primer and a J-beta primer mix, a second PCR was run for roughly 7 to 12 cycles. TCRdb redid the calling of the 5' RACE reads with MiXCR, one entry per CDR3 protein. The profile covers 600,000 to 1,000,000 distinct CDR3 sequences, with 58% appearing a single time and 20% to 25% taken by the ten largest. Sequences were obtained from blood. The receptor source for this set is a man aged 25 to 40 in good health.

The chain uses TRBV4-2 and TRBJ1-1; 8 nucleotides match TRBD1. CDR1 and CDR2 (germline): LGHNA, YNFKEQ. The CDR3 length is 15 residues. The junction had 2 bases not matched to a gene; V was cut back by 1 base and J by 1 base. This CDR3 reads CASSQGGQGNTEAFF. CDR3 nucleotides: TGTGCCAGCAGCCAAGGCGGACAGGGGAACACTGAAGCTTTCTTT.

Only a few counts were recorded for this clonotype. The rearrangement joins TRBV4-2 to TRBJ2-1, with 11 bases matching TRBD1. The junction had 3 bases not matched to a gene; V was cut back by 1 base and J by 7 bases. Germline V gene sequence: CDR1 LGHNA, CDR2 YNFKEQ. This CDR3 spans 15 amino acids. The CDR3 here is CASSQGGQGVNEQFF. The DNA for the CDR3 is TGTGCCAGCAGCCAAGGGGGACAGGGGGTGAATGAGCAGTTCTTC.

This clonotype has just a few counts. This sequence joins TRBV20-1 and TRBJ2-3, with 13 nucleotides matching TRBD2. Germline V CDR1 and CDR2: DFQATT, SNEGSKA (reference sequence). J lost 2 bases, V lost 5 bases, and 4 bases had no gene match. The CDR3 is 15 amino acids. For the CDR3, the DNA is TGCAGTGCTTTACTAGCGGGGGGGAACACAGATACGCAGTATTTT. Translating it yields CSALLAGGNTDTQYF.

There are a few counts of this clonotype. The CDR3 sequence is CSAISPGDTQYF. CDR3 DNA: TGCAGCGCAATCTCTCCGGGAGATACGCAGTATTTT. V gene TRBV29-1 combines with J gene TRBJ2-3; D gene unclear. The CDR3 is 12 amino acids. Per the germline V gene, CDR1 is SQVTM and CDR2 is ANQGSEA. Trimming removed 7 bases at V and 5 bases at J, with 13 bases between.

V is TRBV28 and J is TRBJ2-4; 13 bases are shared with TRBD2. The CDR3 spans 20 residues. Germline CDR1 reads MDHEN; CDR2 reads SYDVKM. V shed 6 bases and J 1 base; nucleotides not matched to a gene: 15. The CDR3 loop is CASSRLVWTSGSRAKNIQYF. In DNA, the CDR3 is TGTGCCAGCAGCCGGCTTGTTTGGACTAGCGGGAGTAGGGCCAAAAACATTCAGTACTTC.